This T cell receptor beta chain was recorded in a study of patients and donors after allogeneic stem cell transplantation. This clonotype has just a few counts. One entry per CDR3 protein, called by TCRdb with MiXCR from the RT-PCR reads. This table has approximately 60,000 distinct CDR3 sequences, 13% appearing once. Trimming pared 4 bases from V and 0 bases from J, leaving 12 bases between. The CDR3 runs to 16 residues. The specimen was blood, either unsorted or a sorted T cell fraction (not recorded which). This TCR was sampled from a human donor who was either an allogeneic HSCT recipient or a stem cell or donor lymphocyte infusion donor (not recorded which). It is not recorded whose cells these are; they may come from a transplant donor. This sequence joins TRBV12-3 or TRBV12-4 and TRBJ1-4, with D possibly being TRBD1 (5 bases). CDR3 in amino acids: CASSSRGVATNEKLFF. The CDR3 nucleotides are TGTGCCAGCAGTTCCCGGGGGGTTGCAACTAATGAAAAACTGTTTTTT.